A single sample is the source of the 25 T cell receptor beta chains below, sequenced in a study. TCRdb reprocessed the RT-PCR reads via MiXCR and lists one record per CDR3 protein. The table records 650,000 to 800,000 distinct CDR3 sequences, 11% to 15% of them present only once. The sequenced material came from memory CD4+ T cells from blood. The receptors stem from a female donor in good health, serving as a healthy control.

This clonotype was picked up many times. The chain employs TRBV7-2 and TRBJ2-1; D unresolved. Trimming took 5 bases from V and 8 from J, leaving 10 bases between them. Germline V gene data show CDR1 as SGHTA and CDR2 as FQGNSA. The length of the CDR3 is 12 residues. The CDR3 DNA reads as TGTGCCAGCAGCCTCAGTGGGTATGAGCAGTTCTTC. Encoded protein: CASSLSGYEQFF.

Only a few counts were recorded for this clonotype. This chain uses TRBV27 with TRBJ1-2, with D tentatively TRBD1 (6 bases). Germline loops: CDR1 MNHEY, CDR2 SMNVEV (reference sequence). The length of the CDR3 is 13 residues. V shed 6 bases and J shed 1 base, with 9 bases lying between them. DNA for the CDR3: TGTGCCAGCAGGGGACAAGATAACTATGGCTACACCTTC. Its protein product is CASRGQDNYGYTF.

The sample holds a few counts of this clonotype. V gene TRBV6-5 combines with J gene TRBJ1-1; 8 bases align to TRBD1. The CDR3 has 15 amino acids. CDR1 and CDR2 from the germline V gene are MNHEY and SVGAGI. V was pared by 0 bases and J by 6 bases, with 6 bases of the junction left unmatched. The CDR3 DNA follows: TGTGCCAGCAGTTACTCCGGACAGGGCTCGGCTGAAGCTTTCTTT. Its protein is CASSYSGQGSAEAFF.

This clonotype was counted only a few times. This chain links TRBV7-9 with TRBJ1-1; D possibly corresponds to TRBD1 (6 bases). Per the germline V gene, CDR1 is SEHNR and CDR2 is FQNEAQ (reference sequence). The CDR3 extends over 15 amino acids. Trimming stripped 4 bases from V and 6 bases from J, with 18 bases between. The CDR3 DNA is TGTGCCAGCAGCTACACGGTAGGACAGACCCCTGAAGCTTTCTTT. Translating it yields CASSYTVGQTPEAFF.

This clonotype was counted a few times. The chain links TRBV6-5 to TRBJ2-7; D possibly corresponds to TRBD2 (5 bases). The CDR3 has 14 amino acids. The V end lost 6 bases, the J end lost 2 bases, and 14 bases lay between the germline ends. Germline assignment: CDR1 MNHEY and CDR2 SVGAGI. This CDR3 reads CASSPLSGPYEQYF. Here the CDR3 DNA reads TGTGCCAGCAGCCCCTTGAGCGGCCCCTACGAGCAGTACTTC.

At least ten counts were recorded for this clonotype. V gene TRBV18 combines with J gene TRBJ2-7; D possibly corresponds to TRBD1 (6 bases). The germline CDR1 and CDR2 sequences are KGHSH and LQKENI. V shed 3 bases and J shed 4 bases, with 10 bases lying between them. The CDR3 is 13 residues long. CDR3 sequence: CASSPDSPYEQYF. As DNA, the CDR3 is TGTGCCAGCTCACCGGACAGCCCATACGAGCAGTACTTC.

Only a few counts were recorded for this clonotype. The rearrangement uses TRBV5-1 and TRBJ2-6; D gene ambiguous. This CDR3 comprises 16 residues. Germline V gene lookup returns CDR1 SGHRS and CDR2 YFSETQ. V was trimmed by 4 bases and J by 0 bases, leaving 11 bases between them. CDR3 bases: TGCGCCAGCAGCCCGAACTTCCTCTCTGGGGCCAACGTCCTGACTTTC. This codes for CASSPNFLSGANVLTF.

The chain links TRBV7-2 to TRBJ1-2; 7 bases map to TRBD1. This CDR3 has 15 residues. CDR1 is SGHTA, CDR2 FQGNSA, per germline. The J segment lost 5 bases and the V segment lost 2 bases, leaving 8 bases of the junction unmatched. The CDR3 DNA reads as TGTGCCAGCAGCTTACCCAGGGGGATTCAATATGGCTACACCTTC. Its protein product is CASSLPRGIQYGYTF. Drawing the rest from reference TRBV7-2 and TRBJ1-2, the complete variable domain is GAGVSQSPSNKVTEKGKDVELRCDPISGHTALYWYRQSLGQGLEFLIYFQGNSAPDKSGLPSDRFSAERTGGSVSTLTIQRTQQEDSAVYLCASSLPRGIQYGYTFGSGTRLTVV.

This clonotype was counted between two and nine times. V usage is TRBV20-1 and J usage is TRBJ1-1; possibly TRBD1 for D (6 bases). V lost 3 bases to trimming and J lost 1 base, with 15 bases between them. This CDR3 has 15 amino acids. Germline lookup yields CDR1 DFQATT and CDR2 SNEGSKA (reference sequence). The CDR3 DNA follows: TGCAGTGCTAGTGGTGGAGGGGGGACGAACACTGAAGCTTTCTTT. Protein product: CSASGGGGTNTEAFF.

This clonotype was counted ten times or more. This chain joins TRBV20-1 and TRBJ2-5; D perhaps matches TRBD2 (6 bases). Germline V lookup: CDR1 DFQATT, CDR2 SNEGSKA (reference sequence). This CDR3 is 13 amino acids long. Trimming left V 5 bases short and J 5 bases short, with 15 bases between. CDR3 region: CSAGGSGVETQYF. The DNA for the CDR3 is TGCAGTGCTGGAGGGTCGGGGGTCGAGACCCAGTACTTC.

In this sample, this clonotype turned up many times. The chain links TRBV9 to TRBJ2-1; tentative D call: TRBD2 (6 bases). Trimming removed 3 bases at V and 1 base at J, with 11 bases between. Per the germline V gene, CDR1 is SGDLS and CDR2 is YYNGEE. This CDR3 has 15 residues. CDR3 protein: CASSGSGLSYNEQFF. In DNA, the CDR3 is TGTGCCAGCAGCGGGTCGGGACTTTCCTACAATGAGCAGTTCTTC.

In this sample, this clonotype turned up a few times. CDR3 sequence: CASSTAGRGEKLFF. The DNA of the CDR3 is TGCGCCAGCAGCACAGCGGGACGCGGGGAAAAACTGTTTTTT. This chain connects TRBV5-1 to TRBJ1-4; weak D call: TRBD1 (5 bases). CDR3 length: 14 amino acids. The germline V gene has CDR1 SGHRS and CDR2 YFSETQ. V lost 4 bases and J 8 bases, leaving 15 bases between the germline ends.

Details on this clonotype: This could be a read error, since a much larger clone is one nucleotide away. This chain connects TRBV10-1 to TRBJ2-7; tentatively, D is TRBD2 (5 bases). Per germline, CDR1 WNHNN and CDR2 SYGVQD (reference sequence). This CDR3 has 12 residues. V lost 2 bases and J lost 4, with 6 bases in between. The DNA for the CDR3 is TGCGCCAGCAGTGAGCCGGGGTACGAGCAGTACTTC. Residues: CASSEPGYEQYF.

The V and J genes are TRBV6-2 or TRBV6-3 and TRBJ2-7, with a weak D call TRBD1 (6 bases). CDR1 and CDR2 from the germline V gene are MNHEY and SVGEGT. The CDR3 is 12 amino acids. The V gene lost 7 bases and the J gene lost 4 bases, with 11 bases spanning the gap. The CDR3 nucleotides read TGTGCCAGCACCTTACAGGGTTACGAGCAGTACTTC. Encoded protein: CASTLQGYEQYF.

The chain has TRBV28 and TRBJ2-7; D not certain. Germline CDR1 is MDHEN and CDR2 is SYDVKM. The V and J ends lost 5 bases and 7 bases respectively, with 9 bases between them. The CDR3 contains 11 residues. The CDR3 nucleotides read TGTGCCAGCAGTAGGATAAGGGAGCAGTACTTC. This translates into CASSRIREQYF.

This clonotype was observed a handful of times. The J gene is TRBJ1-2, the V gene TRBV6-1; D is undetermined. The V gene lost 1 base and the J gene lost 2 bases, with 8 bases spanning the gap. From germline, CDR1 is MNHNS and CDR2 SASEGT. This CDR3 region has 14 residues. The CDR3 sequence is CASSEVSLNYGYTF. CDR3 sequence (DNA): TGTGCCAGCAGTGAAGTTTCATTGAACTATGGCTACACCTTC.

For this clonotype: An end of the junction does not agree with germline; a read error may underlie this. The chain carries TRBV29-1 and TRBJ1-5; the D gene is possibly TRBD1 (6 bases). Germline CDR1 is SQVTM and CDR2 is ANQGSEA. This CDR3 comprises 13 residues. The CDR3 DNA reads TGCAGCGTTCAAGACAGGTCAAATCAGCCCCAGCATTTT. Translating gives CSVQDRSNQPQHF. Variable domain in full (rest from reference TRBV29-1 and TRBJ1-5): SAVISQKPSRDICQRGTSLTIQCQVDSQVTMMFWYRQQPGQSLTLIATANQGSEATYESGFVIDKFPISRPNLTFSTLTVSNMSPEDSSIYLCSVQDRSNQPQHFGDGTRLSIL.

This clonotype was counted at least ten times. The chain is built from TRBV29-1 and TRBJ1-1, with D possibly TRBD1 on 5 matching bases. The CDR3 is 11 residues long. Trimming took off 6 bases at V and 7 bases at J, with 12 bases between the two ends. Germline V CDR1 and CDR2: SQVTM, ANQGSEA. CDR3 amino acids: CSVRVSSEAFF. The DNA for the CDR3 is TGCAGCGTCAGGGTCAGCAGTGAAGCTTTCTTT.

The chain has TRBV20-1 and TRBJ2-1, with D possibly called TRBD1 or TRBD2 (5 bases each). Trimming pared 4 bases from V and 9 bases from J, leaving 13 bases between. Germline values: CDR1 DFQATT, CDR2 SNEGSKA (reference sequence). CDR3 length: 12 residues. CDR3 bases: TGCAGTGCTACTTCTGGGGGTCGTGAGCAGTTCTTC. It is translated as CSATSGGREQFF.

A few counts support this clonotype. The rearrangement joins TRBV11-2 to TRBJ2-7, with D unclear. CDR1 SGHAT and CDR2 FQNNGV come from the germline V gene. V was cut by 1 base and J by 5 bases, with 15 bases left in between. The CDR3 is 15 residues long. CDR3 amino acids: CASSLVLVSMDEQYF. The CDR3 nucleotides are TGTGCCAGCAGCTTAGTACTGGTCTCCATGGACGAGCAGTACTTC.

This clonotype was observed a few times. The chain links TRBV12-3 or TRBV12-4 to TRBJ1-5; D ambiguous. CDR3 length: 14 residues. V dropped 2 bases and J dropped 6 bases, with 11 bases sitting between them. The CDR3 sequence is CASSLLGLAQPQHF. CDR3 coding DNA: TGTGCCAGCAGTTTATTGGGGTTGGCTCAGCCCCAGCATTTT.

In its sample, this clonotype was seen a few times. The chain recombines TRBV20-1 with TRBJ2-7, with 8 bases fitting TRBD1. In germline, CDR1 is DFQATT, CDR2 SNEGSKA (reference sequence). The V segment lost 3 bases and the J segment 5 bases; nucleotides outside the gene matches: 9. The length of the CDR3 is 14 residues. The DNA of the CDR3 is TGCAGTGCTAGGAGGGACAGGCCAGTCAACGAGCAGTACTTC. Amino acid sequence: CSARRDRPVNEQYF.

The chain is built from TRBV10-3 and TRBJ1-5; D perhaps matches TRBD1 (5 bases). CDR1 is ENHRY, CDR2 SYGVKD, per germline. The CDR3 runs to 14 residues. V lost 0 bases and J 3 bases, leaving 6 bases between the germline ends. In DNA, the CDR3 is TGTGCCATCAGTGAGTCGGGACCCAATCAGCCCCAGCATTTT. Its protein is CAISESGPNQPQHF.

CDR3 residues: CASRAGRRGSPLHF. CDR3 in DNA: TGTGCCAGCAGGGCCGGACGACGCGGTTCACCCCTCCACTTT. The chain has TRBV7-3 and TRBJ1-6; D ambiguous. The V end was cut by 6 bases, the J end by 9 bases, with 15 bases between. CDR3 length: 14 amino acids. CDR1 is SGHTA, CDR2 FQGTGA, per germline.

V and J are TRBV7-2 and TRBJ1-1, with 10 bases that match TRBD1. J gave up 1 base and V 5 bases, and 7 bases lay outside the gene matches. The CDR3 is 16 amino acids. Germline V gene data show CDR1 as SGHTA and CDR2 as FQGNSA. CDR3 nucleotides: TGTGCCAGCAGCCGGCGACAGGGGGCACGGAACACTGAAGCTTTCTTT. It codes for CASSRRQGARNTEAFF.